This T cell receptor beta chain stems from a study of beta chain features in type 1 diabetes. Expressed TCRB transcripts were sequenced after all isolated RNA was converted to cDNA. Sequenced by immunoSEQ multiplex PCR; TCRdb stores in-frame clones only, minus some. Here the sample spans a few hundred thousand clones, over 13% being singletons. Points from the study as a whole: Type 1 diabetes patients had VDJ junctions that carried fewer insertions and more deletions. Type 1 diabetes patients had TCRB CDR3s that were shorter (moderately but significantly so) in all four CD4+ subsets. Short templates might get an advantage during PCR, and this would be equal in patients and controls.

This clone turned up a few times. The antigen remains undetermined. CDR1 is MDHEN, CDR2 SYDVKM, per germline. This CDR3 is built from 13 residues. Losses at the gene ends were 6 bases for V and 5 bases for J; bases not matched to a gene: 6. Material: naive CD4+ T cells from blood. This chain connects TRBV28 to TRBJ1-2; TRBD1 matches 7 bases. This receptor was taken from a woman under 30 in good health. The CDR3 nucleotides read TGTGCCAGCAGCTTCCAACAGGGGTATGGCTACACCTTC. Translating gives CASSFQQGYGYTF.